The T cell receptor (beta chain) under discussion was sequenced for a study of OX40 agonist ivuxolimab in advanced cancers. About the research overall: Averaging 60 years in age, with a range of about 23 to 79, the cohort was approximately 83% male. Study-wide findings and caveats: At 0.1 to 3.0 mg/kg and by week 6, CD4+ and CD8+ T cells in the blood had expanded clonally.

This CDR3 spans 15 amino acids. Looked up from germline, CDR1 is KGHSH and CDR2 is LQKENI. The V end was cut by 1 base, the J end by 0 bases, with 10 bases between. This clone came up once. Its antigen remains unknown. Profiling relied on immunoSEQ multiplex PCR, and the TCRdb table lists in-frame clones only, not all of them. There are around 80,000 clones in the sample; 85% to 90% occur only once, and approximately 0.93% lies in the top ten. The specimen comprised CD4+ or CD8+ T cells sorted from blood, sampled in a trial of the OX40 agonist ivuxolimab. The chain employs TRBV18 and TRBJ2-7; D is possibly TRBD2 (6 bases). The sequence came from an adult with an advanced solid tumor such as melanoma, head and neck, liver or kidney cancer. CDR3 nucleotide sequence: TGTGCCAGCTCACCACTAGCGGACCCCTCCTACGAGCAGTACTTC. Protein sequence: CASSPLADPSYEQYF.